Each of the 14 T cell receptor beta chains below was sequenced from the same sample in a study of T cell responses to AZD1222 COVID-19 vaccine. Libraries were prepared by immunoSEQ multiplex PCR; TCRdb keeps only in-frame clonotypes and omits some of them. Of almost 70,000 clones listed, roughly 83% are singletons. The source material was peripheral blood, sampled 28 days after the second AZD1222 dose. Receptors were obtained from an adult who received the AZD1222 COVID-19 vaccine.

The chain employs TRBV4-2 and TRBJ2-7; TRBD2 matches at 9 bases. The CDR3 totals 15 residues. Trimming removed 1 base from V and 1 base from J; junction bases left unmatched: 2. Germline V lookup: CDR1 LGHNA, CDR2 YNFKEQ. The CDR3 region is CASSQGSGGSYEQYF. The CDR3 region has the DNA TGTGCCAGCAGCCAAGGGAGCGGGGGGTCCTACGAGCAGTACTTC.

This clone appeared a single time. The rearrangement joins TRBV2 to TRBJ2-1; 11 bases line up with TRBD2. The length of the CDR3 is 15 residues. The germline CDR1 and CDR2 sequences are SNHLY and FYNNEI. Trimming removed 1 base from V and 10 bases from J; junction bases left unmatched: 6. The CDR3 region is CASSEGLAGGREQFF. Here the CDR3 DNA reads TGTGCCAGCAGTGAAGGGCTAGCGGGAGGAAGGGAGCAGTTCTTC.

The genes are TRBV7-6 and TRBJ2-1, with TRBD2 identical over 9 bases. V was pared by 2 bases and J by 10 bases, with 12 bases of the junction left unmatched. This CDR3 comprises 16 residues. Per the germline V gene, CDR1 is SGHVS and CDR2 is FNYEAQ. The CDR3 coding sequence is TGTGCCAGCAGCTTATTGGGGGCTAGCGGGACGGGGGAGCAGTTCTTC. This gives the protein CASSLLGASGTGEQFF.

V and J are TRBV2 and TRBJ1-5, with a weak D call TRBD1 (6 bases). The CDR3 is 14 amino acids. Trimming cost V 6 bases and J 7 bases, with 16 bases left between them. Germline lookup yields CDR1 SNHLY and CDR2 FYNNEI. In DNA, the CDR3 is TGTGCCAGCAGGGGCAGGGGCGATTTCCAGCCCCAGCATTTT. Translation gives CASRGRGDFQPQHF.

The chain combines TRBV5-4 with TRBJ2-5; D may be TRBD1 or TRBD2 (6 bases each). Trimming shortened V by 4 bases and J by 1 base, and 14 bases separated the two germline ends. CDR1 is SGHNT, CDR2 YYREEE, per germline (reference sequence). This CDR3 comprises 15 residues. The CDR3 reads CASSLGGPIQETQYF. CDR3 coding DNA: TGTGCCAGCAGCCTGGGGGGCCCAATCCAAGAGACCCAGTACTTC.

The chain uses TRBV12-5 and TRBJ2-3; tentatively, D is TRBD2 (6 bases). This CDR3 is built from 13 residues. CDR1 is LGHNT and CDR2 is FRNRAP in the germline V gene. V lost 1 base and J 6 bases, leaving 8 bases between the germline ends. The CDR3 protein is CASGLAGRDTQYF. DNA for the CDR3: TGTGCTAGTGGTTTGGCGGGGAGGGATACGCAGTATTTT.

This clone was seen only once. V and J are TRBV11-3 and TRBJ1-2; 7 bases map to TRBD1. CDR3 length: 18 residues. The germline gives CDR1 SGHNT, CDR2 YENEEA. The V gene end was trimmed by 5 bases and the J gene end by 2 bases; junction bases not matched to a gene: 17. The chain's CDR3 is CASSTLLGGQAENYGYTF. DNA for the CDR3: TGTGCCAGCAGCACCTTACTCGGCGGACAGGCCGAAAACTATGGCTACACCTTC.

V and J are TRBV5-8 and TRBJ2-4, with 10 bases lining up with TRBD1. The CDR3 contains 15 residues. CDR1 is SGHTS and CDR2 is YDEGEE in the germline V gene. With 4 bases clipped from V and 1 base from J, the junction kept 2 bases outside the gene matches. The CDR3 bases are TGTGCCAGCAGCCTGGGACAGGGGGCCAAAAACATTCAGTACTTC. Translating gives CASSLGQGAKNIQYF. Using reference TRBV5-8 and TRBJ2-4 for the parts outside the CDR3, the full variable domain is EAGVTQSPTHLIKTRGQQATLRCSPISGHTSVYWYQQALGLGLQFLLWYDEGEERNRGNFPPRFSGRQFPNYSSELNVNALELEDSALYLCASSLGQGAKNIQYFGAGTRLSVL.

V gene TRBV7-2 combines with J gene TRBJ2-1; 11 nucleotides agree with TRBD2. The CDR3 runs to 15 residues. Trimming took 3 bases from V and 6 from J; bases not matched to a gene: 4. CDR1 is SGHTA, CDR2 FQGNSA, per germline. CDR3 DNA: TGTGCCAGCAGCTTTAGCGGGGGGGCGGCCAATGAGCAGTTCTTC. As protein: CASSFSGGAANEQFF.

About this clone itself: One end of the junction does not line up with germline, which may come from a read error. V is TRBV27 and J is TRBJ2-3; the D gene is possibly TRBD1 (7 bases). The CDR3 spans 13 residues. Germline CDR1 and CDR2: MNHEY and SMNVEV (reference sequence). This chain's CDR3 is CASSVSTGRTQYF. Here the CDR3 DNA reads TGTGCCAGCAGTGTATCGACAGGGAGGACGCAGTATTTT.

In its sample, this clone was seen a few times. The CDR3: CASSLDSYEQYF. CDR3 in DNA: TGTGCCAGCAGCTTAGACAGTTACGAGCAGTACTTC. The chain joins TRBV6-6 to TRBJ2-7; maybe TRBD1 (5 bases). The CDR3 sequence is 12 residues long. CDR1 is MNHNY, CDR2 SVGAGI, per germline (reference sequence). V lost 6 bases to trimming and J lost 4 bases, with 10 bases between them.

The genes are TRBV9 and TRBJ1-1; tentatively, D is TRBD1 (5 bases). Trimming shortened V by 4 bases and J by 4 bases, and 11 bases separated the two germline ends. CDR3 length: 13 amino acids. Germline V gives CDR1 SGDLS, CDR2 YYNGEE. CDR3 region: CASSPGTGTEAFF. The CDR3 coding sequence is TGTGCCAGCAGCCCCGGGACGGGCACTGAAGCTTTCTTT.

V and J are TRBV27 and TRBJ2-2, with 9 bases aligning to TRBD1. V dropped 6 bases and J dropped 5; count of bases not matched to a gene: 4. The CDR3 covers 14 residues. The germline gives CDR1 MNHEY, CDR2 SMNVEV (reference sequence). The CDR3 bases are TGTGCCAGCAGCAAAGACAGGGGGACCGGGGAGCTGTTTTTT. Translation gives CASSKDRGTGELFF.

This clone was seen a handful of times. The CDR3: CASTPMDRGPDTQYF. The CDR3 nucleotides read TGTGCCAGTACCCCGATGGACAGGGGGCCAGATACGCAGTATTTT. The genes are TRBV19 and TRBJ2-3; 11 nucleotides match TRBD1. CDR3 length equals 15 residues. J gave up 4 bases and V 7 bases, and 7 bases lay outside the gene matches. CDR1 and CDR2 from the germline V gene are LNHDA and SQIVND (reference sequence).